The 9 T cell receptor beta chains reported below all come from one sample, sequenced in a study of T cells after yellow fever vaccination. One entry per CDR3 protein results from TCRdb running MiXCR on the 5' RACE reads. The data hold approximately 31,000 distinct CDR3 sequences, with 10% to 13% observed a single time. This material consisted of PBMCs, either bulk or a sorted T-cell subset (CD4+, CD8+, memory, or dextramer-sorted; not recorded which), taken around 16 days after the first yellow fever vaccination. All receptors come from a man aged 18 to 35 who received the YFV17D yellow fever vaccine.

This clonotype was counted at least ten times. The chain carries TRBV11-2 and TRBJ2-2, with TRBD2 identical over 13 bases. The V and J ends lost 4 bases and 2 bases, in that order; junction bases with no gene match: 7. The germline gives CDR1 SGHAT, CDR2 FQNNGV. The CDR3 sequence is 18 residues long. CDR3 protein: CASSWGGTSGINTGELFF. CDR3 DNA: TGTGCCAGCAGCTGGGGGGGGACTAGCGGGATTAACACCGGGGAGCTGTTTTTT.

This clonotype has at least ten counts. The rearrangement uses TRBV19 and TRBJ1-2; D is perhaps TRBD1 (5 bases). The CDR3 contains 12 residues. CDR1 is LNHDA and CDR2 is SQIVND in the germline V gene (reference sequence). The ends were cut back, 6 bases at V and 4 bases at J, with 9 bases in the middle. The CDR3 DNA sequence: TGTGCCAGTAGAGACAGAATCTATGGCTACACCTTC. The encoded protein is CASRDRIYGYTF. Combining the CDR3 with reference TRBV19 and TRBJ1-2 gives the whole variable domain DGGITQSPKYLFRKEGQNVTLSCEQNLNHDAMYWYRQDPGQGLRLIYYSQIVNDFQKGDIAEGYSVSREKKESFPLTVTSAQKNPTAFYLCASRDRIYGYTFGSGTRLTVV.

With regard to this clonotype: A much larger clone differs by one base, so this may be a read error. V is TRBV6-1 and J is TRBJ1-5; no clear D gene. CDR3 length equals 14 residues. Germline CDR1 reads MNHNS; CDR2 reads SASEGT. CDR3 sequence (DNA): TGTGCCACCTCGTTGAATGGGAGAAATCAGCCCCATCATTTT. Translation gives CATSLNGRNQPHHF.

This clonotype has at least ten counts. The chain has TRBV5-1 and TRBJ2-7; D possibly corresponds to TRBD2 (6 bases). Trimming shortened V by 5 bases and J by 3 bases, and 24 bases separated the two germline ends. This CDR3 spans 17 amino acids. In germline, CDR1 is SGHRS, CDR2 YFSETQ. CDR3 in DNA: TGCGCCAGCAGTTCCCAGGGAGGTCGTCAGGCGCACTACGAGCAGTACTTC. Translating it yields CASSSQGGRQAHYEQYF.

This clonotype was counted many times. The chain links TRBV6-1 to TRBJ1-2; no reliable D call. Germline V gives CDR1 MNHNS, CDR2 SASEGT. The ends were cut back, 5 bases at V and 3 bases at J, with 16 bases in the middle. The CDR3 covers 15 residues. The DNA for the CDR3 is TGTGCCAGCAGTCCGACGAACCCTGGCTACTATGGCTACACCTTC. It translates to CASSPTNPGYYGYTF.

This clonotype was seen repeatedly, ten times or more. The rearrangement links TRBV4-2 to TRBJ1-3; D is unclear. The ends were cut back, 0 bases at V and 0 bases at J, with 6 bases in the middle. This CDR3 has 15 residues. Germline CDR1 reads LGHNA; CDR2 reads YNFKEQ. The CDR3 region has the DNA TGTGCCAGCAGCCAAGAAAGCACCTCTGGAAACACCATATATTTT. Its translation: CASSQESTSGNTIYF.

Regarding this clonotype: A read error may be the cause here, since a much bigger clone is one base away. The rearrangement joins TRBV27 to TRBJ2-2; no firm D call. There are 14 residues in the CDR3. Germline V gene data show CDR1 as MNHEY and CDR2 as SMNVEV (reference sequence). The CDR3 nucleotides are TGTGACAGCAGTCTTTTCAAGAACACCGGGGAGCTGTTTTTT. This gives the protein CDSSLFKNTGELFF.

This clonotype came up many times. The CDR3 loop reads CSVYPTSGTFYGYTF. The CDR3 bases are TGCAGCGTTTACCCTACCTCAGGGACCTTTTATGGCTACACCTTC. The chain has TRBV29-1 and TRBJ1-2; TRBD1 might be the D (5 bases). Trimming removed 5 bases from V and 5 bases from J, with 21 bases in between. In germline, CDR1 is SQVTM, CDR2 ANQGSEA. The CDR3 runs to 15 residues.

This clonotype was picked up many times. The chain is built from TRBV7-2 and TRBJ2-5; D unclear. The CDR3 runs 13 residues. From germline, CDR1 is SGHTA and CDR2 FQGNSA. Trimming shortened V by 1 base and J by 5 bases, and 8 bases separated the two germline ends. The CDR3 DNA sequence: TGTGCCAGCAGCTTAGGGAACCGGGAGACCCAGTACTTC. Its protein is CASSLGNRETQYF.